Listed below are T cell receptor beta chains from one sample, sequenced in a study of CD8 T cells in ankylosing spondylitis. TCRdb reprocessed the 5' RACE reads via MiXCR and lists one record per CDR3 protein. The table shows about 92,000 distinct CDR3 sequences, with about 9% occurring only once. The source material was blood, either unsorted or a sorted T cell fraction (not recorded which). The receptor set was obtained from a male donor with ankylosing spondylitis or in good health (not recorded which). Both conserved end residues are part of each CDR3. The order of the fields is J gene, clone size, V gene, D gene, CDR3 protein, CDR3 DNA. D genes are given only for firm matches. Not every row has a clone size; where given, it reads once, few, many or a size class.

j_call: TRBJ1-1
clone_size: many
v_call: TRBV5-1
d_call: NA
cdr3_aa: CASSWVGVNTEAFF
cdr3_nt: TGCGCCAGCAGCTGGGTCGGAGTTAACACTGAAGCTTTCTTT

j_call: TRBJ2-4
clone_size: many
v_call: TRBV7-8
d_call: TRBD1
cdr3_aa: CASSLALGTGLAKNIQYF
cdr3_nt: TGTGCCAGCAGCTTAGCTCTCGGGACAGGATTAGCCAAAAACATTCAGTACTTC

j_call: TRBJ1-1
clone_size: NA
v_call: TRBV19
d_call: NA
cdr3_aa: CASTQDRTNTEAFF
cdr3_nt: TGTGCCAGTACCCAGGACAGAACGAACACTGAAGCTTTCTTT

j_call: TRBJ2-1
clone_size: many
v_call: TRBV6-5
d_call: TRBD2
cdr3_aa: CASSYAAGGNEQFF
cdr3_nt: TGTGCCAGCAGTTATGCGGCGGGGGGAAATGAGCAGTTCTTC

j_call: TRBJ2-1
clone_size: many
v_call: TRBV5-1
d_call: NA
cdr3_aa: CASSLDSPGGEQFF
cdr3_nt: TGCGCCAGCAGCTTGGACAGTCCCGGTGGTGAGCAGTTCTTC

j_call: TRBJ2-3
clone_size: many
v_call: TRBV6-2/TRBV6-3
d_call: TRBD2
cdr3_aa: CATLLAGGLGGADTQYF
cdr3_nt: TGTGCCACCTTACTAGCGGGGGGACTCGGGGGTGCAGATACGCAGTATTTT

j_call: TRBJ2-3
clone_size: many
v_call: TRBV5-1
d_call: TRBD2
cdr3_aa: CASTRLMGGLDTQYF
cdr3_nt: TGCGCCAGCACCCGACTTATGGGAGGGCTAGATACGCAGTATTTT

j_call: TRBJ1-6
clone_size: many
v_call: TRBV24-1
d_call: NA
cdr3_aa: CATRAGVGSPLHF
cdr3_nt: TGTGCCACCAGGGCGGGGGTTGGTTCACCCCTCCACTTT

j_call: TRBJ2-3
clone_size: many
v_call: TRBV5-3
d_call: NA
cdr3_aa: CARSSPGRGGTDTQYF
cdr3_nt: TGTGCCAGAAGCTCCCCGGGGCGGGGAGGCACAGATACGCAGTATTTT

j_call: TRBJ2-1
clone_size: many
v_call: TRBV7-1
d_call: TRBD1
cdr3_aa: CASSSFPGQGLNEQFF
cdr3_nt: TGTGCCAGCAGCTCGTTCCCGGGACAGGGCCTAAATGAGCAGTTCTTC

j_call: TRBJ2-1
clone_size: many
v_call: TRBV20-1
d_call: TRBD2
cdr3_aa: CSGIAGGRRNEQFF
cdr3_nt: TGCAGTGGCATTGCGGGGGGGCGACGAAATGAGCAGTTCTTC

j_call: TRBJ2-1
clone_size: many
v_call: TRBV2
d_call: TRBD2
cdr3_aa: CASKPGTSVEQFF
cdr3_nt: TGTGCCAGCAAACCCGGGACTAGCGTTGAGCAGTTCTTC

j_call: TRBJ1-2
clone_size: few
v_call: TRBV12-3/TRBV12-4
d_call: NA
cdr3_aa: CASSLEGARHYGYTF
cdr3_nt: TGTGCCAGCAGTTTAGAAGGGGCCAGACACTATGGCTACACCTTC

j_call: TRBJ1-4
clone_size: many
v_call: TRBV28
d_call: NA
cdr3_aa: CASSSPATNEKLFF
cdr3_nt: TGTGCCAGCAGTTCACCGGCAACTAATGAAAAACTGTTTTTT

j_call: TRBJ2-7
clone_size: many
v_call: TRBV30
d_call: NA
cdr3_aa: CAWSKRQDPDYEQYF
cdr3_nt: TGTGCCTGGAGTAAGCGACAGGACCCGGACTACGAGCAGTACTTC

j_call: TRBJ2-5
clone_size: few
v_call: TRBV9
d_call: TRBD2
cdr3_aa: CASARGARSETQYF
cdr3_nt: TGTGCCAGCGCGCGGGGGGCAAGATCGGAGACCCAGTACTTC

j_call: TRBJ1-1
clone_size: many
v_call: TRBV7-6
d_call: NA
cdr3_aa: CASSLRERNTEAFF
cdr3_nt: TGTGCCAGCAGCTTAAGGGAGAGGAACACTGAAGCTTTCTTT

j_call: TRBJ2-7
clone_size: many
v_call: TRBV12-3/TRBV12-4
d_call: NA
cdr3_aa: CASSGAGEQYF
cdr3_nt: TGTGCCAGCAGTGGGGCAGGGGAGCAGTACTTC

j_call: TRBJ1-4
clone_size: many
v_call: TRBV9
d_call: NA
cdr3_aa: CASSVAPAGLTFANEKLFF
cdr3_nt: TGTGCCAGCAGCGTAGCCCCGGCGGGGTTGACTTTTGCTAATGAAAAACTGTTTTTT

j_call: TRBJ2-5
clone_size: many
v_call: TRBV4-2
d_call: TRBD1
cdr3_aa: CASSPRGQFQETQYF
cdr3_nt: TGTGCCAGCAGCCCCAGGGGACAGTTCCAAGAGACCCAGTACTTC

j_call: TRBJ2-1
clone_size: NA
v_call: TRBV11-2
d_call: NA
cdr3_aa: CASSPPRHLSSYNEQFF
cdr3_nt: TGTGCCAGCAGCCCCCCTAGGCACCTAAGCTCCTACAATGAGCAGTTCTTC

j_call: TRBJ2-1
clone_size: many
v_call: TRBV12-5
d_call: NA
cdr3_aa: CASGSSVYEQFF
cdr3_nt: TGTGCTAGTGGTTCTAGCGTTTATGAGCAGTTCTTC

j_call: TRBJ1-5
clone_size: many
v_call: TRBV28
d_call: NA
cdr3_aa: CASSLVGDQPQHF
cdr3_nt: TGTGCCAGCAGTTTGGTTGGGGATCAGCCCCAGCATTTT

j_call: TRBJ2-1
clone_size: few
v_call: TRBV27
d_call: TRBD1
cdr3_aa: CASSFGTGKYNEQFF
cdr3_nt: TGTGCCAGCAGTTTCGGGACAGGGAAGTACAATGAGCAGTTCTTC

j_call: TRBJ1-4
clone_size: many
v_call: TRBV5-1
d_call: TRBD1
cdr3_aa: CASSWTGPQEKLFF
cdr3_nt: TGCGCCAGCAGCTGGACAGGGCCGCAGGAAAAACTGTTTTTT

j_call: TRBJ2-7
clone_size: many
v_call: TRBV5-1
d_call: NA
cdr3_aa: CASSLGRSSYEQYF
cdr3_nt: TGCGCCAGCAGCTTGGGGCGGAGCTCCTACGAGCAGTACTTC

j_call: TRBJ1-3
clone_size: many
v_call: TRBV20-1
d_call: NA
cdr3_aa: CSARGEGRYYSGNTIYF
cdr3_nt: TGCAGTGCTAGAGGGGAGGGCCGATACTATTCTGGAAACACCATATATTTT

j_call: TRBJ2-4
clone_size: NA
v_call: TRBV7-8
d_call: TRBD1
cdr3_aa: CASSTRTGKNIQYF
cdr3_nt: TGTGCCAGCAGCACTCGGACAGGGAAAAACATTCAGTACTTC

j_call: TRBJ1-6
clone_size: many
v_call: TRBV11-2
d_call: NA
cdr3_aa: CASSTGGAGRNSPLHF
cdr3_nt: TGTGCCAGCAGTACCGGGGGGGCCGGGCGTAATTCACCCCTCCACTTT

j_call: TRBJ1-1
clone_size: many
v_call: TRBV14
d_call: NA
cdr3_aa: CASSPGFMNTEAFF
cdr3_nt: TGTGCCAGCAGCCCGGGATTTATGAACACTGAAGCTTTCTTT

j_call: TRBJ2-7
clone_size: many
v_call: TRBV5-4
d_call: NA
cdr3_aa: CASSKDWGSEQYF
cdr3_nt: TGTGCCAGCAGCAAAGACTGGGGTTCCGAGCAGTACTTC

j_call: TRBJ1-4
clone_size: NA
v_call: TRBV5-5
d_call: NA
cdr3_aa: CASSLVPENEKLFF
cdr3_nt: TGTGCCAGCAGCCTCGTGCCGGAGAATGAAAAACTGTTTTTT

j_call: TRBJ1-1
clone_size: many
v_call: TRBV25-1
d_call: NA
cdr3_aa: CASRELGMNTEAFF
cdr3_nt: TGTGCCAGCAGAGAGCTTGGAATGAACACTGAAGCTTTCTTT

j_call: TRBJ2-2
clone_size: many
v_call: TRBV29-1
d_call: NA
cdr3_aa: CSVEGHRHTGELFF
cdr3_nt: TGCAGCGTCGAGGGACACCGACACACCGGGGAGCTGTTTTTT

j_call: TRBJ1-1
clone_size: many
v_call: TRBV18
d_call: NA
cdr3_aa: CASSLTSIWDNSDTEAFF
cdr3_nt: TGTGCCAGCTCACTCACCTCGATCTGGGACAACTCAGACACTGAAGCTTTCTTT

j_call: TRBJ1-5
clone_size: few
v_call: TRBV6-1
d_call: TRBD1
cdr3_aa: CASSRQGARGNQPQHF
cdr3_nt: TGTGCCAGCAGTCGACAGGGGGCTAGAGGCAATCAGCCCCAGCATTTT

j_call: TRBJ2-1
clone_size: many
v_call: TRBV7-2
d_call: NA
cdr3_aa: CASSLANLDEQFF
cdr3_nt: TGTGCCAGCAGCTTAGCAAACCTCGATGAGCAGTTCTTC

j_call: TRBJ2-5
clone_size: many
v_call: TRBV20-1
d_call: NA
cdr3_aa: CSAGSSGGSGTQYF
cdr3_nt: TGCAGTGCTGGGTCGTCCGGAGGATCTGGGACCCAGTACTTC

j_call: TRBJ2-1
clone_size: many
v_call: TRBV9
d_call: TRBD2
cdr3_aa: CASSATSGTHNEQFF
cdr3_nt: TGTGCCAGCAGCGCGACTAGCGGTACTCACAATGAGCAGTTCTTC

j_call: TRBJ1-1
clone_size: many
v_call: TRBV20-1
d_call: NA
cdr3_aa: CSARDLDTEAFF
cdr3_nt: TGCAGTGCTAGAGATTTGGACACTGAAGCTTTCTTT

j_call: TRBJ1-1
clone_size: many
v_call: TRBV5-4
d_call: NA
cdr3_aa: CASSLGSQDTEAFF
cdr3_nt: TGTGCCAGCAGCTTGGGGAGCCAGGACACTGAAGCTTTCTTT

j_call: TRBJ1-2
clone_size: many
v_call: TRBV5-5
d_call: NA
cdr3_aa: CASSSRGPGGGYTF
cdr3_nt: TGTGCCAGCAGCTCTCGGGGCCCTGGGGGTGGCTACACCTTC

j_call: TRBJ1-5
clone_size: many
v_call: TRBV12-3/TRBV12-4
d_call: NA
cdr3_aa: CASSLSPEPQHF
cdr3_nt: TGTGCCAGCAGTTTAAGTCCGGAGCCCCAGCATTTT

j_call: TRBJ2-1
clone_size: NA
v_call: TRBV5-1
d_call: NA
cdr3_aa: CASSLLDSGSYTEQFF
cdr3_nt: TGCGCCAGCAGCCTGTTGGACAGTGGATCGTACACTGAGCAGTTCTTC

j_call: TRBJ1-6
clone_size: many
v_call: TRBV12-3/TRBV12-4
d_call: NA
cdr3_aa: CASSSLTGWSSPLHF
cdr3_nt: TGTGCCAGCAGTTCCCTCACAGGGTGGAGTTCACCCCTCCACTTT

j_call: TRBJ1-3
clone_size: many
v_call: TRBV7-8
d_call: NA
cdr3_aa: CASSLGPGAGNTIYF
cdr3_nt: TGTGCCAGCAGCTTAGGTCCAGGGGCTGGAAACACCATATATTTT

j_call: TRBJ2-3
clone_size: NA
v_call: TRBV7-8
d_call: TRBD2
cdr3_aa: CASSIPSGGAPTDTQYF
cdr3_nt: TGTGCCAGCAGCATTCCTAGCGGGGGGGCCCCCACAGATACGCAGTATTTT

j_call: TRBJ1-2
clone_size: many
v_call: TRBV5-8
d_call: NA
cdr3_aa: CASSLAGRQDGYTF
cdr3_nt: TGTGCCAGCAGCTTGGCCGGTCGGCAGGATGGCTACACCTTC

j_call: TRBJ2-7
clone_size: many
v_call: TRBV12-3/TRBV12-4
d_call: NA
cdr3_aa: CASSLGQPLDVNF
cdr3_nt: TGTGCCAGCAGTTTAGGCCAGCCCCTCGACGTGAACTTC

j_call: TRBJ2-3
clone_size: NA
v_call: TRBV5-1
d_call: TRBD2
cdr3_aa: CASRGLAGGPSTDTQYF
cdr3_nt: TGCGCCAGCCGAGGACTAGCGGGGGGGCCTAGCACAGATACGCAGTATTTT

j_call: TRBJ2-5
clone_size: many
v_call: TRBV20-1
d_call: TRBD1
cdr3_aa: CSASGDRETQYF
cdr3_nt: TGCAGTGCTAGCGGGGACAGGGAGACCCAGTACTTC

j_call: TRBJ2-5
clone_size: many
v_call: TRBV7-2
d_call: NA
cdr3_aa: CASSLAVREVEYRETQYF
cdr3_nt: TGTGCCAGCAGCTTAGCGGTCAGGGAGGTTGAGTATCGAGAGACCCAGTACTTC